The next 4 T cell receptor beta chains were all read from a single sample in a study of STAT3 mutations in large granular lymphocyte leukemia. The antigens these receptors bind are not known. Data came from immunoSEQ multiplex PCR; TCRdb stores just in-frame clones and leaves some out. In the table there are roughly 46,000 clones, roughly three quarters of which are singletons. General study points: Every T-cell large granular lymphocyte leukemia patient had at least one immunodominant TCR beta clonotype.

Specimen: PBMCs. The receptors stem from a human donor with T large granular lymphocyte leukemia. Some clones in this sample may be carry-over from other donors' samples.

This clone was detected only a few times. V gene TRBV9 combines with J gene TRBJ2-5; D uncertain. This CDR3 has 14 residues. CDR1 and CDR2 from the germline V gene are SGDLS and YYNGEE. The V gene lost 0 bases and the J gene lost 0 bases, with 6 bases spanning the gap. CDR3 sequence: CASSVGQYQETQYF. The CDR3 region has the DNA TGTGCCAGCAGCGTAGGGCAGTACCAAGAGACCCAGTACTTC.

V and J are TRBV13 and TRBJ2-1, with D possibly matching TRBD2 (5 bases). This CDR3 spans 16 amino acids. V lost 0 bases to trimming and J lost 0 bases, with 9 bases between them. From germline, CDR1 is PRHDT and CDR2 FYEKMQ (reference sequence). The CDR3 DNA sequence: TGTGCCAGCAGCTTAGGCCTTCGGGGCTCCTACAATGAGCAGTTCTTC. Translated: CASSLGLRGSYNEQFF. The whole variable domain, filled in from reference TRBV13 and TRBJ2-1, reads AAGVIQSPRHLIKEKRETATLKCYPIPRHDTVYWYQQGPGQDPQFLISFYEKMQSDKGSIPDRFSAQQFSDYHSELNMSSLELGDSALYFCASSLGLRGSYNEQFFGPGTRLTVL.

In nucleotides, the CDR3 is TGCGCCAGCAGCTTGGAGGTACGCAATGAGCAGTTCTTC. It specifies CASSLEVRNEQFF. This chain joins TRBV5-1 and TRBJ2-1; D unclear. The V end was cut by 0 bases, the J end by 6 bases, with 7 bases between. This CDR3 contains 13 residues. Per the germline V gene, CDR1 is SGHRS and CDR2 is YFSETQ.

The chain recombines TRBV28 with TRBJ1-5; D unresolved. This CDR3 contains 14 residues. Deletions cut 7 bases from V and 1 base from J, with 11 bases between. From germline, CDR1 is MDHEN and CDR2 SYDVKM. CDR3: CASMDLKSNQPQHF. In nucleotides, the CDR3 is TGTGCCAGCATGGACCTAAAAAGCAATCAGCCCCAGCATTTT.